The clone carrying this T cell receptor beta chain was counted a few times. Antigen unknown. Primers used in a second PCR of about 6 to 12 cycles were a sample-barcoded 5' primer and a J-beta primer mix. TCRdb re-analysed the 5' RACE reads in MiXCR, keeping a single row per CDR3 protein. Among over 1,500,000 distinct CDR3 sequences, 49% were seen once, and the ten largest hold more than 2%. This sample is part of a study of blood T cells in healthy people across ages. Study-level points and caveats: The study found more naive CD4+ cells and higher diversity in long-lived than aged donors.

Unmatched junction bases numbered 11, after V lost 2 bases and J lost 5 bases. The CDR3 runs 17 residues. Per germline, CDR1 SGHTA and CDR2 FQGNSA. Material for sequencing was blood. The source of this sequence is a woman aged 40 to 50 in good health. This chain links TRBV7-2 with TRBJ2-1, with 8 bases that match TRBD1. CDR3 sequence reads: CASSLRNDRGVNNEQFF. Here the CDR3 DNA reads TGTGCCAGCAGCTTACGAAACGACAGGGGAGTTAACAATGAGCAGTTCTTC.